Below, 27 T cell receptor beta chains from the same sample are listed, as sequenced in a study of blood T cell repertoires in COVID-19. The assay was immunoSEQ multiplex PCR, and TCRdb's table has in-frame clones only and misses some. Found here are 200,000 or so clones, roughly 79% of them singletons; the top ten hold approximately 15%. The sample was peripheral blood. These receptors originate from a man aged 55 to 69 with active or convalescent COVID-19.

This CDR3 reads CASSLGGGTQRELFF. The CDR3 nucleotides read TGTGCCAGCAGCCTGGGGGGCGGGACCCAGAGGGAGCTGTTTTTT. The chain employs TRBV5-6 and TRBJ2-2; either TRBD1 or TRBD2 may fit D (6 bases each). Trimming stripped 4 bases from V and 9 bases from J, with 19 bases between. The CDR3 loop spans 15 amino acids. Germline V gene sequence: CDR1 SGHDT, CDR2 YYEEEE.

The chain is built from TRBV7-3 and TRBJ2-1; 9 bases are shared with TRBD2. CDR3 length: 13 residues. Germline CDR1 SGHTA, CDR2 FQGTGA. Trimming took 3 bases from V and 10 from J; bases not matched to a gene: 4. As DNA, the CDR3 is TGTGCCAGCAGCTTCCAGCGGGGGGACGAGCAGTTCTTC. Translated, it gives CASSFQRGDEQFF.

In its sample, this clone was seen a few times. The DNA of the CDR3 is TGTGCCAGCAGTGGGGGACAGGGGATGGGCTACACCTTC. Protein product: CASSGGQGMGYTF. The V call is TRBV7-2, the J call TRBJ1-2; 10 nucleotides line up with TRBD1. The CDR3 length is 13 residues. The junction had 6 bases not matched to a gene; V was cut back by 6 bases and J by 8 bases. Germline assignment: CDR1 SGHTA and CDR2 FQGNSA.

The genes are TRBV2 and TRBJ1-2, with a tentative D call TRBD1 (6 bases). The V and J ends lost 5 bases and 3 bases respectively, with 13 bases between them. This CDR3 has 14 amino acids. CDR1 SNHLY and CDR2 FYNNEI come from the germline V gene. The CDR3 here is CASSPGAADYGYTF. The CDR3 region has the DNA TGTGCCAGCAGTCCAGGGGCGGCGGACTATGGCTACACCTTC.

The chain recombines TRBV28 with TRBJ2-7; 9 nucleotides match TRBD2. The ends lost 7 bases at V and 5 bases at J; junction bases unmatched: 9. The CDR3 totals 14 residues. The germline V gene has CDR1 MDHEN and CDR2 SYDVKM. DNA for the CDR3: TGTGCCAGCAATGGTGGCGGGAGGGGGAACGAGCAGTACTTC. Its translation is CASNGGGRGNEQYF.

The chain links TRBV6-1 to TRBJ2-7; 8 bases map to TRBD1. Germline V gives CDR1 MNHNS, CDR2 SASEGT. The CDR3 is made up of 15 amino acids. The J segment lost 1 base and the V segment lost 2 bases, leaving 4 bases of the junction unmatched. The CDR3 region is CASSESGTGSYEQYF. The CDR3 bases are TGTGCCAGCAGTGAATCGGGGACAGGATCCTACGAGCAGTACTTC.

The CDR3 DNA sequence: TGCAGTGCTAGTCCGGACGAGGGGGTCGAAAAACTGTTTTTT. Encoded protein: CSASPDEGVEKLFF. The gene calls are TRBV20-1 and TRBJ1-4, with D possibly TRBD1 on 6 matching bases. This CDR3 contains 14 residues. The V end lost 3 bases, the J end lost 8 bases, and 16 bases lay between the germline ends. Germline assignment: CDR1 DFQATT and CDR2 SNEGSKA (reference sequence).

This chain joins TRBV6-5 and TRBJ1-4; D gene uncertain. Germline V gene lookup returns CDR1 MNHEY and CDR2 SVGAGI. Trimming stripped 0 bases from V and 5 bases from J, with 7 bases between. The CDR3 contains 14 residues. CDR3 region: CASSYSTQNEKLFF. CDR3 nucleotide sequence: TGTGCCAGCAGTTACTCGACTCAAAATGAAAAACTGTTTTTT.

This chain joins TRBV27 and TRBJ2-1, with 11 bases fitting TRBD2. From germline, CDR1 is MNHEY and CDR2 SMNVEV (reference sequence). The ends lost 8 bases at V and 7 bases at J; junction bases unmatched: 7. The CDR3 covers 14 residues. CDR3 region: CASRGTSGPNEQFF. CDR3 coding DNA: TGTGCCAGCCGCGGGACTAGCGGACCAAATGAGCAGTTCTTC.

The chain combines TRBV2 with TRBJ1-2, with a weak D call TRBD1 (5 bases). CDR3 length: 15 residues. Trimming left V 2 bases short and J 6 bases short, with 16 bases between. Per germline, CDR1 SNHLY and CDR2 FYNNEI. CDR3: CASSEPDDSRHGYTF. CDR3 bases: TGTGCCAGCAGTGAACCCGACGACAGTCGCCATGGCTACACCTTC.

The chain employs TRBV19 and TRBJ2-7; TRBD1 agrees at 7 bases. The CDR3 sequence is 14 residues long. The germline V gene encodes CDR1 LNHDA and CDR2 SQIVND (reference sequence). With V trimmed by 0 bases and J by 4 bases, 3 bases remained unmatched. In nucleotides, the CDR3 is TGTGCCAGTAGTATAGACGCGACAGGGTACGAGCAGTACTTC. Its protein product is CASSIDATGYEQYF.

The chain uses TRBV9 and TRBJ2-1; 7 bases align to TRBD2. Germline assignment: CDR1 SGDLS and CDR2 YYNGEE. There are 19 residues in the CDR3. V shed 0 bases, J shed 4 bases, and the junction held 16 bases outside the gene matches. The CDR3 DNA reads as TGTGCCAGCAGCGTAGACTGGAGGATAGCGGGCATGGAGTACAATGAGCAGTTCTTC. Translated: CASSVDWRIAGMEYNEQFF.

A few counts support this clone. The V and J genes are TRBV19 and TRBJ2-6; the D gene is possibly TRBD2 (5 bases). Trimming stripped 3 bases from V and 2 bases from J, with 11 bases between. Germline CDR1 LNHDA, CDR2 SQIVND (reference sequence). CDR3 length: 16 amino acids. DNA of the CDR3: TGTGCCAGTAGTATGTTCAGAGGGCCTGGGGCCAACGTCCTGACTTTC. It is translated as CASSMFRGPGANVLTF.

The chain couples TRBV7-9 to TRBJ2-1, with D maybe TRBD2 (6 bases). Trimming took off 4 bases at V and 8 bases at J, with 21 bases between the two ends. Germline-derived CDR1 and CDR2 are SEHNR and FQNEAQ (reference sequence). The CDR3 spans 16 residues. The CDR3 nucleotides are TGTGCCAGCAGCTCCTGGGGACGGGAGCTGGGCGATGAGCAGTTCTTC. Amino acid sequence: CASSSWGRELGDEQFF.

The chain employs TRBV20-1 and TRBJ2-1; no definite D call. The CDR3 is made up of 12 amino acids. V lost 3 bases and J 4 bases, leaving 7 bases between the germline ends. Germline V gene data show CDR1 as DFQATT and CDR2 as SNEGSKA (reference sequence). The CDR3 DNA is TGCAGTGCTAGTGGCAGGTACAATGAGCAGTTCTTC. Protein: CSASGRYNEQFF.

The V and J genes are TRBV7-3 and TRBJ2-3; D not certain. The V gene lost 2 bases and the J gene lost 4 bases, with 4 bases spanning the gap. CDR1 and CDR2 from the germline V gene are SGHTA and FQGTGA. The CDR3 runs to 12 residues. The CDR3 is CASSLQADTQYF. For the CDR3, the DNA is TGTGCCAGCAGCTTACAGGCAGATACGCAGTATTTT.

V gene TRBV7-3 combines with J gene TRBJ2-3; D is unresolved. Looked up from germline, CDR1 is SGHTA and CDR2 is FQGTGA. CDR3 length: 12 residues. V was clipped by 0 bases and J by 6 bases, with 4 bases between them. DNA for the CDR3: TGTGCCAGCAGCTTAACTCCGGATACGCAGTATTTT. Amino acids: CASSLTPDTQYF.

CDR3 in amino acids: CASSQGGRRTDTQYF. The DNA for the CDR3 is TGCGCCAGCAGCCAGGGGGGCCGTCGCACAGATACGCAGTATTTT. V gene TRBV5-1 combines with J gene TRBJ2-3, with D maybe TRBD1 (7 bases). Germline CDR1 SGHRS, CDR2 YFSETQ. The length of the CDR3 is 15 residues. V was cut by 4 bases and J by 1 base, with 13 bases left in between.

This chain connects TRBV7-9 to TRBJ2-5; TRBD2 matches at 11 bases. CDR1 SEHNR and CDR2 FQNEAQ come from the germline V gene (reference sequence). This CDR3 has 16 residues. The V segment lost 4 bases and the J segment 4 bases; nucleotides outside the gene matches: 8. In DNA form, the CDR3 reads TGTGCCAGCAGCTCTTTCCTAGCGGGAGGAGGAGAGACCCAGTACTTC. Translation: CASSSFLAGGGETQYF.

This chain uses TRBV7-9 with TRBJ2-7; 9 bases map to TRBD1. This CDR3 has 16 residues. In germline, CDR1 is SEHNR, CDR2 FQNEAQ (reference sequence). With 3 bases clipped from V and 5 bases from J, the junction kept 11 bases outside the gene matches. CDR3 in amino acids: CASSFKGQGTDHEQYF. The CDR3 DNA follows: TGTGCCAGCAGCTTTAAAGGACAGGGGACCGATCACGAGCAGTACTTC. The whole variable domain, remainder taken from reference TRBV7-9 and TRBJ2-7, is DTGVSQNPRHKITKRGQNVTFRCDPISEHNRLYWYRQTLGQGPEFLTYFQNEAQLEKSRLLSDRFSAERPKGSFSTLEIQRTEQGDSAMYLCASSFKGQGTDHEQYFGPGTRLTVT.

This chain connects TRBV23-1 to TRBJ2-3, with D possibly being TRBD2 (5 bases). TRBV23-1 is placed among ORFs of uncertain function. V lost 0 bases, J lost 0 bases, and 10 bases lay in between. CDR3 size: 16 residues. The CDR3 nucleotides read TGCGCCAGCAGTCAATCGTTTTGGACTAGCACAGATACGCAGTATTTT. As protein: CASSQSFWTSTDTQYF.

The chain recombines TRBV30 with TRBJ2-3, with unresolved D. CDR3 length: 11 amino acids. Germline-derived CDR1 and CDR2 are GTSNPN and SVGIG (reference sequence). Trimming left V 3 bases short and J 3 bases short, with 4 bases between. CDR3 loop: CAWRSTDTQYF. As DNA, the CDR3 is TGTGCCTGGAGGTCAACAGATACGCAGTATTTT.

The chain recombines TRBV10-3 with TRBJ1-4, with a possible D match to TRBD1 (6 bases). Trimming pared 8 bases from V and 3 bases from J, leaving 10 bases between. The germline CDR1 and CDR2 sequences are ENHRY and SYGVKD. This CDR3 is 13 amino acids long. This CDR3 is CAIGGGPNEKLFF. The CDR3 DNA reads TGTGCCATCGGGGGGGGGCCTAATGAAAAACTGTTTTTT.

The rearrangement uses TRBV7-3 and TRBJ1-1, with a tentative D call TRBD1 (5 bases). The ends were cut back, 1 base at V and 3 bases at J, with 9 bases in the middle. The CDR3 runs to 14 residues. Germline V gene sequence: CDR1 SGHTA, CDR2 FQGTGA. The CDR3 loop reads CASSLSGGDTEAFF. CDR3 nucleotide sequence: TGTGCCAGCAGCTTAAGTGGAGGGGACACTGAAGCTTTCTTT.

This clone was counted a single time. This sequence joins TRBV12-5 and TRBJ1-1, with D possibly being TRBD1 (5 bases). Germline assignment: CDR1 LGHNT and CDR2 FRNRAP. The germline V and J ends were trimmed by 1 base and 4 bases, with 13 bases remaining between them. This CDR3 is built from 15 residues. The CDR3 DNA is TGTGCTAGTGGTTTGGGGACGAACGGGGGCACTGAAGCTTTCTTT. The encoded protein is CASGLGTNGGTEAFF.

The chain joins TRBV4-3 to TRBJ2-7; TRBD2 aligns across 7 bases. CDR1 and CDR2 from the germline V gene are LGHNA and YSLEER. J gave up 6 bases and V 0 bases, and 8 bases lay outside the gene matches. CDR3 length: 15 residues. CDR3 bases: TGCGCCAGCAGCCAAGATCGAGGGGACTATGTCGAGCAGTACTTC. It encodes CASSQDRGDYVEQYF.

The CDR3 here is CASSLEGYGNQPQHF. In DNA, the CDR3 is TGTGCCAGCAGTTTGGAGGGGTATGGCAATCAGCCCCAGCATTTT. This chain links TRBV28 with TRBJ1-5, with D possibly being TRBD1 (5 bases). Per the germline V gene, CDR1 is MDHEN and CDR2 is SYDVKM. The CDR3 totals 15 residues. V was shortened by 3 bases and J by 2 bases, with 11 bases between the two germline ends.